This T cell receptor (beta chain) was captured in a study of blood T cell repertoires in COVID-19. Turning to the study itself: The analysed material was cDNA or gDNA that came from T cells, B-cell-depleted T cells, or PBMCs.

The CDR3 loop spans 15 amino acids. V lost 4 bases, J lost 6 bases, and 15 bases lay in between. Germline V gene sequence: CDR1 SGHDN, CDR2 FVKESK. Produced via immunoSEQ multiplex PCR; TCRdb's table is partial and in-frame only. The sample has over 250,000 clones, about four fifths seen once. Sequences were obtained from peripheral blood. The origin of this receptor is a woman aged 50 to 65 who had recovered from COVID-19. The chain couples TRBV14 to TRBJ2-2; maybe TRBD2 (5 bases). CDR3 nucleotide sequence: TGTGCCAGCAGCCCAAAGCTCATGAGGGCCGGGGAGCTGTTTTTT. Amino acid sequence: CASSPKLMRAGELFF.